These T cell receptor beta chains were read from a single sample in a study of blood T cells in healthy people across ages. A single record per CDR3 protein comes from TCRdb applying MiXCR to the 5' RACE reads. The repertoire holds 650,000 to 1,000,000 distinct CDR3 sequences, with 36% as singletons. Sequencing was performed on blood. These receptor sequences come from a man aged 18 to 30 in good health. Each CDR3 is given with its conserved first and last residue. D genes are given only for firm matches. Part of the rows lack a size; the others show once, few, many or a class for expanded clones.

TRBV7-9	NA	TRBD1	TRBJ1-5	CASSSLRGPGNQPQHF	TGTGCCAGCAGCTCCCTCAGGGGGCCGGGCAATCAGCCCCAGCATTTT
TRBV20-1	NA	NA	TRBJ1-2	CSARDPGVGYGYTF	TGCAGTGCTAGAGATCCCGGGGTCGGCTATGGCTACACCTTC
TRBV24-1	NA	NA	TRBJ1-2	CATSPLENYGYTF	TGTGCCACCAGTCCCTTAGAAAACTATGGCTACACCTTC
TRBV12-3/TRBV12-4	many	NA	TRBJ2-7	CASSLEENPYEQYF	TGTGCCAGCAGTCTAGAGGAGAACCCCTACGAGCAGTACTTC
TRBV12-3/TRBV12-4	NA	TRBD1	TRBJ1-1	CASSHADRVRFMTEAFF	TGTGCCAGCAGTCACGCGGACAGGGTACGATTTATGACTGAAGCTTTCTTT
TRBV3-1	NA	NA	TRBJ1-1	CASSQVGLGNTEAFF	TGTGCCAGCAGCCAAGTCGGTCTAGGGAACACTGAAGCTTTCTTT
TRBV25-1	many	NA	TRBJ2-3	CASSDRMDTQYF	TGTGCCAGCAGTGATAGGATGGATACGCAGTATTTT
TRBV20-1	NA	TRBD2	TRBJ2-5	CSASLLAGLYF	TGCAGTGCTAGTCTCCTAGCGGGACTGTACTTC
TRBV4-1	NA	NA	TRBJ1-1	CASSQARGANTEAFF	TGCGCCAGCAGCCAAGCCCGGGGCGCGAACACTGAAGCTTTCTTT
TRBV7-2	few	NA	TRBJ2-1	CASSLAKGYNEQFF	TGTGCCAGCAGCTTAGCAAAAGGGTACAATGAGCAGTTCTTC
TRBV19	few	NA	TRBJ2-1	CASSIGTVLDEQFF	TGTGCCAGTAGTATAGGAACGGTGTTAGATGAGCAGTTCTTC
TRBV6-5	few	TRBD2	TRBJ2-3	CASSRGGVVDTQYF	TGTGCCAGCAGTCGCGGGGGGGTTGTAGATACGCAGTATTTT
TRBV28	NA	NA	TRBJ2-2	CASSLFLLTGELFF	TGTGCCAGCAGTTTATTTTTACTAACCGGGGAGCTGTTTTTT
TRBV12-3/TRBV12-4	few	TRBD1	TRBJ2-3	CASSRQGQWTDTQYF	TGTGCCAGCAGCAGACAGGGGCAATGGACAGATACGCAGTATTTT
TRBV6-5	NA	NA	TRBJ2-5	CASSYTLAGRETQYF	TGTGCCAGCAGCTATACCTTGGCGGGGCGGGAGACCCAGTACTTC
TRBV14	NA	TRBD1	TRBJ1-1	CASSQGWRGLNTEAFF	TGTGCCAGCAGCCAAGGATGGAGGGGGCTTAACACTGAAGCTTTCTTT
TRBV27	NA	NA	TRBJ2-1	CASGKGVGEQFF	TGTGCCAGCGGGAAAGGGGTCGGTGAGCAGTTCTTC
TRBV20-1	few	NA	TRBJ1-5	CSARDRGPNQPQHF	TGCAGTGCTAGAGACCGGGGCCCCAATCAGCCCCAGCATTTT
TRBV7-9	NA	NA	TRBJ2-3	CASSPPTEGPGTDTQYF	TGTGCCAGCAGCCCGCCGACTGAGGGTCCTGGCACAGATACGCAGTATTTT
TRBV7-2	NA	NA	TRBJ2-2	CASSYRSVTGELFF	TGTGCCAGCAGCTATAGATCAGTCACCGGGGAGCTGTTTTTT
TRBV12-3/TRBV12-4	NA	TRBD1	TRBJ1-2	CASSWDRGQGYNF	TGTGCCAGCAGTTGGGACAGGGGGCAAGGCTACAACTTC
TRBV3-1	NA	NA	TRBJ2-7	CASSQLQGSSYNEQYF	TGTGCCAGCAGCCAATTACAGGGAAGCTCCTACAATGAGCAGTACTTC
TRBV12-3/TRBV12-4	once	NA	TRBJ1-1	CASSPPAGGGTEAFF	TGTGCCAGCAGTCCCCCGGCCGGCGGTGGGACTGAAGCTTTCTTT
TRBV7-8	NA	NA	TRBJ2-7	CASSSERTALYEQYF	TGTGCCAGCAGCTCCGAGAGGACAGCCCTTTACGAGCAGTACTTC
TRBV23-1	few	TRBD1	TRBJ2-7	CASINRGCYEQYF	TGCGCCAGCATTAACAGGGGTTGCTACGAGCAGTACTTC
TRBV9	NA	TRBD2	TRBJ2-2	CASSVALAGPSNTGELFF	TGTGCCAGCAGCGTAGCACTAGCGGGCCCTTCGAACACCGGGGAGCTGTTTTTT
TRBV7-2	few	TRBD1	TRBJ2-7	CASSSGQGLFYEQYF	TGTGCCAGCAGCTCGGGACAGGGTCTTTTCTACGAGCAGTACTTC
TRBV20-1	NA	TRBD2	TRBJ2-1	CSASPSGAFNEQFF	TGCAGTGCTAGCCCCAGCGGGGCATTCAATGAGCAGTTCTTC
TRBV7-8	NA	NA	TRBJ1-1	CASSLTHRIQGLNTEAFF	TGTGCCAGCAGTCTCACCCACAGAATCCAGGGGCTTAACACTGAAGCTTTCTTT
TRBV2	few	NA	TRBJ1-2	CASSDKRAGYYGYTF	TGTGCCAGCAGTGACAAACGGGCAGGATACTATGGCTACACCTTC
TRBV19	NA	NA	TRBJ1-1	CASSISATVNTEAFF	TGTGCCAGTAGTATCTCGGCGACGGTGAACACTGAAGCTTTCTTT
TRBV4-1	NA	NA	TRBJ2-4	CASSQTEGGALAKNIQYF	TGCGCCAGCAGCCAAACCGAAGGCGGGGCCCTAGCCAAAAACATTCAGTACTTC
TRBV15	NA	NA	TRBJ2-3	CATSRDQAGPTDTQYF	TGTGCCACCAGCAGAGATCAGGCGGGCCCGACAGATACGCAGTATTTT
TRBV12-3/TRBV12-4	few	NA	TRBJ1-4	CASSIRATNEKLFF	TGTGCCAGCAGTATCAGGGCCACTAATGAAAAACTGTTTTTT
TRBV27	NA	TRBD1	TRBJ1-6	CASSPGTGRFNSPLHF	TGTGCCAGCAGTCCGGGGACAGGGCGTTTTAATTCACCCCTCCACTTT
TRBV5-1	once	TRBD2	TRBJ2-7	CASSTHRDYNEQYF	TGCGCCAGCAGCACACACCGGGACTACAATGAGCAGTACTTC
TRBV9	NA	NA	TRBJ2-7	CASSVDRGSPYNEQYF	TGTGCCAGCAGCGTAGATCGGGGGTCCCCCTACAATGAGCAGTACTTC
TRBV20-1	few	NA	TRBJ2-7	CSAAPLSYEQYF	TGCAGTGCCGCCCCACTGTCCTACGAGCAGTACTTC
TRBV12-3/TRBV12-4	many	TRBD2	TRBJ2-3	CASRPMGLARARDTQYF	TGTGCCAGCAGACCGATGGGACTAGCGAGGGCACGGGATACGCAGTATTTT
TRBV28	once	TRBD2	TRBJ2-7	CASSPRGSGGYEQYF	TGTGCCAGCAGTCCCAGGGGTAGCGGGGGTTACGAGCAGTACTTC
TRBV12-3/TRBV12-4	few	NA	TRBJ1-5	CASSLVWHQPQHF	TGTGCCAGCAGTTTAGTGTGGCATCAGCCCCAGCATTTT
TRBV4-2	NA	NA	TRBJ2-7	CASSQDLRTYEQYF	TGTGCCAGCAGCCAAGATCTTCGCACCTACGAGCAGTACTTC
TRBV25-1	few	NA	TRBJ2-3	CATTGPLGTADTQYF	TGTGCCACCACGGGACCTCTAGGTACCGCAGATACGCAGTATTTT
TRBV5-1	few	TRBD1	TRBJ1-1	CASSFGTDEYAEAFF	TGCGCCAGCAGCTTTGGGACAGATGAATATGCTGAAGCTTTCTTT
TRBV14	NA	NA	TRBJ1-2	CASSQGARGSYTF	TGTGCCAGCAGCCAAGGGGCCCGAGGAAGCTACACCTTC
TRBV6-5	NA	TRBD1	TRBJ1-1	CANSHRGYTEAFF	TGTGCCAACAGTCACAGGGGCTACACTGAAGCTTTCTTT
TRBV20-1	few	TRBD1	TRBJ2-1	CSAMGTGSIEQFF	TGCAGTGCTATGGGGACAGGGTCGATTGAGCAGTTCTTC
TRBV29-1	many	TRBD2	TRBJ2-1	CSVLADNNNEQFF	TGCAGCGTTCTAGCGGATAATAACAATGAGCAGTTCTTC
TRBV6-2/TRBV6-3	NA	NA	TRBJ1-5	CASSLDQFQPQHF	TGTGCCAGCAGCCTCGACCAGTTTCAGCCCCAGCATTTT
TRBV20-1	many	NA	TRBJ1-2	CSATWVGAYGYTF	TGCAGTGCTACCTGGGTCGGTGCTTATGGCTACACCTTC
TRBV2	NA	NA	TRBJ2-7	CASSEILGRSYEQYF	TGTGCCAGCAGTGAAATCCTTGGAAGGTCATACGAGCAGTACTTC
TRBV29-1	NA	TRBD1	TRBJ1-2	CSVDGDRDFYGYTF	TGCAGCGTTGATGGGGACAGAGATTTTTATGGCTACACCTTC
TRBV14	NA	NA	TRBJ1-2	CASSQERGREVRGYTF	TGTGCCAGCAGCCAAGAGCGTGGAAGGGAGGTGCGCGGCTACACCTTC
TRBV27	NA	TRBD2	TRBJ2-1	CASVAGTSSYNEQFF	TGTGCCAGCGTCGCCGGGACTAGCTCGTACAATGAGCAGTTCTTC
TRBV29-1	many	TRBD1	TRBJ1-2	CSVDEGARAYGYTF	TGCAGCGTTGACGAGGGGGCGCGTGCCTATGGCTACACCTTC
TRBV6-1	NA	NA	TRBJ1-5	CASSVTNRASNQPQHF	TGTGCCAGCAGTGTTACCAACCGGGCTAGCAATCAGCCCCAGCATTTT
TRBV20-1	NA	NA	TRBJ1-2	CSAALGGLGGYTF	TGCAGTGCCGCCCTGGGGGGCCTCGGTGGCTACACCTTC
TRBV7-9	few	NA	TRBJ2-2	CASSLTIPNTGELFF	TGTGCCAGCAGCTTGACTATCCCTAACACCGGGGAGCTGTTTTTT
TRBV5-1	few	NA	TRBJ1-1	CASSSGNYMNTEAFF	TGCGCCAGCAGCTCAGGAAACTACATGAACACTGAAGCTTTCTTT